What follows describes a single T cell receptor beta chain. Genomic DNA, averaging about 1,200 ng per sample, yielded TCR beta CDR3 via immunoSEQ. TCRdb's table, derived via immunoSEQ multiplex PCR, lists solely in-frame clones and lacks some. Recorded for this sample: tens of thousands of clones. These data are taken from a study of T cells in women clearing cervical HPV infection. The source material was blood buffy coat. The receptor was isolated from a woman aged 18 to 75 with a cervical HPV16 infection that either progressed to CIN3+ or cleared (not recorded which).

The CDR3 sequence: CASSIGTGHNSPLFF. The DNA read from the CDR3 is TGTGCCAGTAGTATCGGGACAGGCCATAATTCACCG. The J gene is TRBJ2-2, the V gene TRBV19; 8 nucleotides match TRBD1. The read terminates 3 residues before the CDR3 end, so the remaining end is supplied by the germline J gene. This CDR3 has 15 residues. Germline loops: CDR1 LNHDA, CDR2 SQIVND (reference sequence).